The 12 T cell receptor beta chains below were found in one sample sequenced in a study of T cell responses to AZD1222 COVID-19 vaccine. Sequencing was performed with immunoSEQ multiplex PCR; in TCRdb, only in-frame clones are kept and a portion is missing. The profile shows about 110,000 clones, approximately 86% of them singletons. Sample: peripheral blood, taken on day 0 of AZD1222 vaccination. These receptor sequences come from an adult in good health.

The chain employs TRBV7-3 and TRBJ2-1; 11 bases match TRBD2. Germline CDR1 SGHTA, CDR2 FQGTGA. The CDR3 runs 15 residues. Trimming at V came to 5 bases and at J to 6 bases, leaving 6 bases not matched to a gene. The CDR3 region has the DNA TGTGCCAGCAGCCCTTCTAGCGGGGGGCCCAATGAGCAGTTCTTC. Translation: CASSPSSGGPNEQFF.

This clone was detected only a few times. V and J are TRBV5-1 and TRBJ2-5; the match to TRBD2 covers 8 bases. V lost 4 bases to trimming and J lost 0 bases; unmatched junction nucleotides: 8. Germline V gene data show CDR1 as SGHRS and CDR2 as YFSETQ. The CDR3 sequence is 16 residues long. The CDR3 spells CASSLRLAHDQETQYF. CDR3 coding DNA: TGCGCCAGCAGCCTCCGACTAGCGCATGACCAAGAGACCCAGTACTTC.

This clone has a single count. The gene calls are TRBV7-3 and TRBJ1-2; 7 bases match TRBD1. The CDR3 is made up of 15 amino acids. Trimming cost V 5 bases and J 7 bases; bases outside gene matches: 13. Germline V CDR1 and CDR2: SGHTA, FQGTGA. CDR3: CASSDGDRVGAGYTF. CDR3 nucleotide sequence: TGTGCCAGCAGCGACGGTGACAGGGTCGGAGCTGGCTACACCTTC.

The chain links TRBV4-1 to TRBJ2-7; 7 bases line up with TRBD1. The CDR3 spans 15 residues. V lost 4 bases to trimming and J lost 6 bases; unmatched junction nucleotides: 12. Germline values: CDR1 MGHRA, CDR2 YSYEKL. This chain's CDR3 is CASSPRQGEYGEQYF. The CDR3 DNA reads TGCGCCAGCAGCCCCCGACAGGGAGAGTATGGCGAGCAGTACTTC.

In this sample, this clone turned up once. The chain recombines TRBV3-1 (or the pseudogene TRBV3-2) with TRBJ2-2, with 9 positions matching TRBD2. The CDR3 loop spans 15 amino acids. The V segment lost 6 bases and the J segment 6 bases; nucleotides outside the gene matches: 8. Germline V gene lookup returns CDR1 LGHDT and CDR2 YNNKEL (reference sequence). The CDR3 coding sequence is TGTGCCAGCAGTCAGGGACTAGCTCTATCCGGGGAGCTGTTTTTT. This encodes CASSQGLALSGELFF.

V is TRBV4-3 and J is TRBJ1-5; the D is unclear. V was trimmed by 4 bases and J by 2 bases, leaving 6 bases between them. The CDR3 is 13 amino acids. From germline, CDR1 is LGHNA and CDR2 YSLEER. The CDR3 DNA sequence: TGCGCCAGCAGCCGGGCCCGCAATCAGCCCCAGCATTTT. Its translation is CASSRARNQPQHF.

This chain connects TRBV6-2 or TRBV6-3 to TRBJ1-1; weak D call: TRBD1 (6 bases). Germline V lookup: CDR1 MNHEY, CDR2 SVGEGT. The CDR3 sequence is 17 residues long. The V end lost 5 bases, the J end lost 1 base, and 20 bases lay between the germline ends. The CDR3 loop reads CASSRRLFGGQNTEAFF. CDR3 coding DNA: TGTGCCAGCAGTCGGCGACTTTTTGGGGGCCAGAACACTGAAGCTTTCTTT.

The chain carries TRBV5-8 and TRBJ1-1; TRBD1 matches 7 bases. This CDR3 comprises 13 residues. Germline CDR1 is SGHTS and CDR2 is YDEGEE. With 1 base clipped from V and 8 bases from J, the junction kept 5 bases outside the gene matches. Here the CDR3 DNA reads TGTGCCAGCAGCTTGAACAGGGGCGACGAAGCTTTCTTT. Translating it yields CASSLNRGDEAFF.

The chain links TRBV28 to TRBJ1-5; maybe TRBD1 (6 bases). V dropped 5 bases and J dropped 7 bases, with 15 bases sitting between them. The CDR3 runs to 14 residues. Germline V gene data show CDR1 as MDHEN and CDR2 as SYDVKM. In DNA, the CDR3 is TGTGCCAGCAGTACTACAGGGTTTGGCCAGCCCCAGCATTTT. Translation gives CASSTTGFGQPQHF.

This clone occurred a few times. The chain joins TRBV9 to TRBJ1-1, with D unresolved. Germline V gene sequence: CDR1 SGDLS, CDR2 YYNGEE. The V gene lost 2 bases and the J gene lost 1 base, with 6 bases spanning the gap. The CDR3 totals 13 residues. CDR3 in DNA: TGTGCCAGCAGCGTTACACCGAACACTGAAGCTTTCTTT. Encoded protein: CASSVTPNTEAFF. Looking up the rest from reference TRBV9 and TRBJ1-1 gives the full variable domain: DSGVTQTPKHLITATGQRVTLRCSPRSGDLSVYWYQQSLDQGLQFLIQYYNGEERAKGNILERFSAQQFPDLHSELNLSSLELGDSALYFCASSVTPNTEAFFGQGTRLTVV.

The V and J genes are TRBV7-7 and TRBJ2-5; D is perhaps TRBD2 (7 bases). The CDR3 covers 15 residues. Germline V gene data show CDR1 as SSHAT and CDR2 as FNYEAQ (reference sequence). V lost 1 base and J 1 base, leaving 10 bases between the germline ends. The chain's CDR3 is CASSLGAGAQETQYF. The CDR3 DNA reads TGTGCCAGCAGCTTAGGGGCGGGGGCCCAAGAGACCCAGTACTTC.

The J gene is TRBJ1-1, the V gene TRBV9, with 7 bases matching TRBD1. V lost 2 bases to trimming and J lost 0 bases; unmatched junction nucleotides: 4. Germline V lookup: CDR1 SGDLS, CDR2 YYNGEE. The CDR3 length is 15 residues. In DNA, the CDR3 is TGTGCCAGCAGCGTTGGAGGGGGCATGAACACTGAAGCTTTCTTT. Its translation is CASSVGGGMNTEAFF.